What follows are 26 T cell receptor beta chains derived from one specimen sequenced in a study of blood T cell repertoires in COVID-19. The repertoire was sequenced with immunoSEQ multiplex PCR; TCRdb's copy has only in-frame clones and lacks some. Seen here are 28,000 or so clones, about 85% observed once, and the top ten hold about two thirds. The sequenced sample consisted of peripheral blood. Receptor source: a man in his 70s with acute or convalescent COVID-19.

The rearrangement joins TRBV21-1 to TRBJ2-3; the table's TRBD2 call for D was not verified on the DNA. TRBV21-1 is termed a pseudogene. The CDR3 is 15 amino acids. The CDR3, as DNA: TGTGCCAGCAGCACCCTAGCGCCAGTAACAGATACGCAGTATTTT. Amino acids: CASSTLAPVTDTQYF.

The rearrangement joins TRBV6-5 to TRBJ2-1; 9 nucleotides line up with TRBD2. V gave up 7 bases and J gave up 8 bases; unmatched junction bases: 9. This CDR3 has 14 residues. Germline V CDR1 and CDR2: MNHEY, SVGAGI. The CDR3: CASTKAGGLDEQFF. DNA of the CDR3: TGTGCCAGCACCAAGGCGGGGGGGCTGGATGAGCAGTTCTTC.

In its sample, this clone was seen a few times. The V and J genes are TRBV18 and TRBJ2-2, with 11 bases aligning to TRBD1. The junction had 3 bases not matched to a gene; V was cut back by 0 bases and J by 6 bases. The CDR3 covers 16 residues. Germline CDR1 reads KGHSH; CDR2 reads LQKENI. Here the CDR3 reads CASSPPGQGAAGELFF. CDR3 DNA sequence: TGTGCCAGCTCACCACCCGGACAGGGGGCCGCCGGGGAGCTGTTTTTT.

This chain connects TRBV3-1 (or the pseudogene TRBV3-2) to TRBJ1-1, with D perhaps matching TRBD1 (6 bases). The CDR3 has 14 amino acids. CDR1 is LGHDT and CDR2 is YNNKEL in the germline V gene (reference sequence). Trimming cost V 0 bases and J 10 bases, with 15 bases left between them. CDR3 nucleotides: TGTGCCAGCAGCCAAGATCCGCAGGGGAGGGCAGCTTTCTTT. Translation gives CASSQDPQGRAAFF.

The chain has TRBV30 and TRBJ1-2; 8 bases match TRBD1. The ends lost 5 bases at V and 5 bases at J; junction bases unmatched: 7. Germline CDR1 is GTSNPN and CDR2 is SVGIG (reference sequence). This CDR3 region has 13 residues. The CDR3 spells CAWGRDRPYGYTF. The DNA for the CDR3 is TGTGCCTGGGGCCGGGACAGGCCGTATGGCTACACCTTC. Based on the CDR3 plus reference TRBV30 and TRBJ1-2, the full variable domain is SQTIHQWPATLVQPVGSPLSLECTVEGTSNPNLYWYRQAAGRGLQLLFYSVGIGQISSEVPQNLSASRPQDRQFILSSKKLLLSDSGFYLCAWGRDRPYGYTFGSGTRLTVV.

This clone was seen only once. This chain joins TRBV7-2 and TRBJ1-2; no clear D. The V end was cut by 5 bases, the J end by 13 bases, with 17 bases between. Germline CDR1 and CDR2: SGHTA and FQGNSA. The CDR3 has 12 residues. CDR3 amino acids: CASSPPEGHGTF. The DNA for the CDR3 is TGTGCCAGCAGCCCACCGGAGGGCCATGGCACCTTC.

The chain combines TRBV7-9 with TRBJ2-7; 9 bases line up with TRBD2. Germline CDR1 is SEHNR and CDR2 is FQNEAQ (reference sequence). The CDR3 runs to 13 residues. The V and J ends lost 2 bases and 5 bases, in that order; junction bases with no gene match: 1. Written as DNA, the CDR3 is TGTGCCAGCAGCTTAAGCGGGAGGCACGAGCAGTACTTC. Its protein product is CASSLSGRHEQYF.

This rearrangement joins TRBV10-3 to TRBJ2-3, with unresolved D. This CDR3 is built from 11 residues. Germline assignment: CDR1 ENHRY and CDR2 SYGVKD. V was clipped by 11 bases and J by 5 bases, with 11 bases between them. Here the CDR3 DNA reads TGTGCCTCAGCCGACTTAGATACGCAGTATTTT. Protein sequence: CASADLDTQYF.

The chain employs TRBV6-5 and TRBJ2-7; 13 bases line up with TRBD2. J lost 1 base, V lost 6 bases, and 3 bases had no gene match. CDR3 length equals 15 residues. The germline V gene has CDR1 MNHEY and CDR2 SVGAGI. The CDR3 bases are TGTGCCAGCAGCTTGGGACTAGCGGGGTCCTACGAGCAGTACTTC. Protein sequence: CASSLGLAGSYEQYF.

This chain's CDR3 is CASSTDRSNQPQHF. The CDR3 region has the DNA TGTGCCAGCTCAACCGACAGGTCAAATCAGCCCCAGCATTTT. The chain employs TRBV18 and TRBJ1-5, with D perhaps matching TRBD1 (6 bases). Looked up from germline, CDR1 is KGHSH and CDR2 is LQKENI. Trimming left V 5 bases short and J 4 bases short, with 12 bases between. This CDR3 contains 14 residues.

CDR3 residues: CATSATQGVGGTGELFF. The CDR3 DNA reads as TGTGCCACCAGTGCAACACAGGGTGTTGGCGGCACCGGGGAGCTGTTTTTT. This chain joins TRBV24-1 and TRBJ2-2; D is possibly TRBD1 (6 bases). Germline V gene data show CDR1 as KGHDR and CDR2 as SFDVKD. The CDR3 length is 17 residues. The ends were cut back, 5 bases at V and 4 bases at J, with 19 bases in the middle.

The V and J genes are TRBV7-3 and TRBJ2-1, with 7 bases identical to TRBD2. Germline V gene data show CDR1 as SGHTA and CDR2 as FQGTGA. This CDR3 has 14 residues. J was trimmed by 9 bases and V by 5 bases; bases with no gene match: 10. CDR3 sequence reads: CASSPPGRGGEQFF. The CDR3 region has the DNA TGTGCCAGCAGCCCTCCGGGGCGCGGGGGTGAGCAGTTCTTC. Supplemented by reference TRBV7-3 and TRBJ2-1, the full variable domain reads GAGVSQTPSNKVTEKGKYVELRCDPISGHTALYWYRQSLGQGPEFLIYFQGTGAADDSGLPNDRFFAVRPEGSVSTLKIQRTERGDSAVYLCASSPPGRGGEQFFGPGTRLTVL.

This chain joins TRBV4-1 and TRBJ1-4, with 9 nucleotides matching TRBD1. From germline, CDR1 is MGHRA and CDR2 YSYEKL. J gave up 8 bases and V 4 bases, and 11 bases lay outside the gene matches. The CDR3 has 16 amino acids. CDR3 coding DNA: TGCGCCAGCAGCCTCTCCTTACAGGGGGCGGGGGAAAAACTGTTTTTT. Translating gives CASSLSLQGAGEKLFF.

The V gene is TRBV27, the J gene TRBJ2-5; maybe TRBD2 (6 bases). Germline loops: CDR1 MNHEY, CDR2 SMNVEV (reference sequence). The CDR3 consists of 14 residues. Trimming removed 5 bases at V and 5 bases at J, with 15 bases between. The CDR3 spells CASSRGRAGETQYF. The DNA of the CDR3 is TGTGCCAGCAGTAGGGGCAGGGCGGGGGAGACCCAGTACTTC.

This clone was picked up a small number of times. The chain links TRBV6-2 or TRBV6-3 to TRBJ1-2; TRBD1 agrees at 11 bases. The CDR3 is 15 amino acids. Germline V CDR1 and CDR2: MNHEY, SVGEGT. Unmatched junction bases numbered 4, after V lost 2 bases and J lost 5 bases. The CDR3 region has the DNA TGTGCCAGCAGTTACCGGACAGGGGGCGCATATGGCTACACCTTC. Translation: CASSYRTGGAYGYTF.

This clone was seen just once. The rearrangement links TRBV3-1 (or the pseudogene TRBV3-2) to TRBJ1-4; weak D call: TRBD1 (6 bases). CDR1 and CDR2 (germline): LGHDT, YNNKEL (reference sequence). Deletions cut 1 base from V and 14 bases from J, with 11 bases between. CDR3 length: 12 amino acids. The CDR3 DNA reads TGTGCCAGCAGCCAAGGCCAGGGGCGGCTGTTTTTT. Its translation is CASSQGQGRLFF.

The V and J genes are TRBV19 and TRBJ1-1, with 7 bases lining up with TRBD1. Germline-derived CDR1 and CDR2 are LNHDA and SQIVND (reference sequence). The CDR3 runs to 15 residues. The V segment lost 5 bases and the J segment 4 bases; nucleotides outside the gene matches: 10. In nucleotides, the CDR3 is TGTGCCAGTAGTCCCCAACCGGGACAGAGCACTGAAGCTTTCTTT. Residues: CASSPQPGQSTEAFF.

This clone was seen a single time. V is TRBV28 and J is TRBJ1-2; 7 bases are a match to TRBD1. V was clipped by 7 bases and J by 5 bases; unmatched bases: 1. Germline V gives CDR1 MDHEN, CDR2 SYDVKM. CDR3 length: 11 amino acids. In nucleotides, the CDR3 is TGTGCCAGCACAGGGGGGTATGGCTACACCTTC. It is translated as CASTGGYGYTF.

The chain joins TRBV5-5 to TRBJ2-5, with 9 bases matching TRBD2. V lost 2 bases, J lost 2 bases, and 4 bases stayed unmatched. This CDR3 contains 15 residues. Germline V gives CDR1 SGHKS, CDR2 YYEKEE (reference sequence). CDR3 coding DNA: TGTGCCAGCAGCTTATTGACTAGCGGACAAGAGACCCAGTACTTC. Translated: CASSLLTSGQETQYF.

The V gene is TRBV5-1, the J gene TRBJ1-4; D call uncertain. With 2 bases removed from V and 8 bases from J, the gap between germline ends came to 13 bases. In germline, CDR1 is SGHRS, CDR2 YFSETQ. This CDR3 has 14 amino acids. CDR3 amino acids: CASSLMTGAEKLFF. The DNA of the CDR3 is TGCGCCAGCAGCTTAATGACCGGAGCCGAAAAACTGTTTTTT.

This clone was observed a few times. The gene calls are TRBV19 and TRBJ1-2; TRBD1 matches at 8 bases. Germline V gives CDR1 LNHDA, CDR2 SQIVND (reference sequence). The length of the CDR3 is 19 residues. Losses at the gene ends were 6 bases for V and 0 bases for J; bases not matched to a gene: 18. The CDR3 DNA sequence: TGTGCCAGTAGCCCACCGACCTCCGGGACAGGCGTAGCTAACTATGGCTACACCTTC. It translates to CASSPPTSGTGVANYGYTF.

The chain employs TRBV5-4 and TRBJ2-5, with TRBD1 identical over 7 bases. After removal of 4 bases from V and 5 bases from J, the junction contained 8 bases not matched to a gene. Germline assignment: CDR1 SGHNT and CDR2 YYREEE (reference sequence). CDR3 size: 14 residues. CDR3 in amino acids: CASSRQGPGETQYF. Written as DNA, the CDR3 is TGTGCCAGCAGCAGACAGGGCCCGGGGGAGACCCAGTACTTC.

The chain carries TRBV5-1 and TRBJ1-4; TRBD1 agrees at 7 bases. Trimming removed 0 bases from V and 7 bases from J; junction bases left unmatched: 3. CDR1 and CDR2 from the germline V gene are SGHRS and YFSETQ. There are 14 residues in the CDR3. CDR3 in DNA: TGCGCCAGCAGCTTGGGACAGGGCCCTGAAAAACTGTTTTTT. Translated: CASSLGQGPEKLFF. The complete variable domain, with remaining parts taken from reference TRBV5-1 and TRBJ1-4, reads KAGVTQTPRYLIKTRGQQVTLSCSPISGHRSVSWYQQTPGQGLQFLFEYFSETQRNKGNFPGRFSGRQFSNSRSEMNVSTLELGDSALYLCASSLGQGPEKLFFGSGTQLSVL.

V gene TRBV15 combines with J gene TRBJ1-6, with TRBD1 matching 9 bases. J lost 7 bases, V lost 3 bases, and 7 bases had no gene match. The CDR3 sequence is 16 residues long. Germline V gene lookup returns CDR1 LNHNV and CDR2 YYDKDF (reference sequence). The DNA of the CDR3 is TGTGCCACCAGCAGGGAAATGGGACAGGGAAATTCACCCCTCCACTTT. Translating gives CATSREMGQGNSPLHF.

The genes are TRBV7-8 and TRBJ1-4, with D possibly being TRBD1 (5 bases). From germline, CDR1 is SGHVS and CDR2 FQNEAQ. The CDR3 consists of 14 residues. V lost 3 bases, J lost 2 bases, and 7 bases lay in between. The CDR3 sequence: CASSLGGTNEKLFF. CDR3 DNA: TGTGCCAGCAGCTTGGGGGGGACTAATGAAAAACTGTTTTTT.

The chain links TRBV21-1 to TRBJ2-7; the table calls TRBD1, which could not be checked here. TRBV21-1 counts as a pseudogene. The CDR3 is 17 amino acids. In nucleotides, the CDR3 is TGTGCCAGCAGCAAAGCCTCAGGGTGCCTTAGCTCCTACGAGCAGTACTTC. This translates into CASSKASGCLSSYEQYF.